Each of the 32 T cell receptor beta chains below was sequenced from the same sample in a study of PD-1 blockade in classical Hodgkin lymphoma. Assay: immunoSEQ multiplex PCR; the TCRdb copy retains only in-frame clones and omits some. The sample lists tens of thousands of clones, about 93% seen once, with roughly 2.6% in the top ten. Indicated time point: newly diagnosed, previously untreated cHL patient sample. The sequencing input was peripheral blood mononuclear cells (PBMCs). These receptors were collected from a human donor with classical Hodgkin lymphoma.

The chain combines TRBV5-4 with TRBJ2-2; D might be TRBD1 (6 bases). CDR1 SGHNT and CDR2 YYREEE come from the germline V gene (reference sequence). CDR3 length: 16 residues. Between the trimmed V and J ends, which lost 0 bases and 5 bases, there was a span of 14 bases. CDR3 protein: CASSLGGGKGTGELFF. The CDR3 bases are TGTGCCAGCAGCTTGGGAGGGGGTAAAGGAACCGGGGAGCTGTTTTTT.

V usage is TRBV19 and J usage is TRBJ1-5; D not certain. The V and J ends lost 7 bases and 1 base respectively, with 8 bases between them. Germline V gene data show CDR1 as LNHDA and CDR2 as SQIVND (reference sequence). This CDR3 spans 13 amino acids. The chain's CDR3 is CASTPQSNQPQHF. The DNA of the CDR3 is TGTGCCAGTACCCCCCAAAGCAATCAGCCCCAGCATTTT.

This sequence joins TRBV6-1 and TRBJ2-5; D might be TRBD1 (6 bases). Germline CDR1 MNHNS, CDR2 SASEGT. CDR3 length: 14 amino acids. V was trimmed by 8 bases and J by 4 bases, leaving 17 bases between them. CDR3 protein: CASHLGASSETQYF. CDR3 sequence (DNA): TGTGCCAGCCACCTGGGGGCCAGTTCAGAGACCCAGTACTTC.

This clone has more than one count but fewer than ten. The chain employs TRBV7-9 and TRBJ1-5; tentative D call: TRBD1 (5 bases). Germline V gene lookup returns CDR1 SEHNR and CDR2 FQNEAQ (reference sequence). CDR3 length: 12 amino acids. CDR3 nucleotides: TGTGCTTCCGCCAGGGAGGATCAGCCCCAGCATTTT. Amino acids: CASAREDQPQHF. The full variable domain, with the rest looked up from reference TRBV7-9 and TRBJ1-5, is DTGVSQNPRHKITKRGQNVTFRCDPISEHNRLYWYRQTLGQGPEFLTYFQNEAQLEKSRLLSDRFSAERPKGSFSTLEIQRTEQGDSAMYLCASAREDQPQHFGDGTRLSIL.

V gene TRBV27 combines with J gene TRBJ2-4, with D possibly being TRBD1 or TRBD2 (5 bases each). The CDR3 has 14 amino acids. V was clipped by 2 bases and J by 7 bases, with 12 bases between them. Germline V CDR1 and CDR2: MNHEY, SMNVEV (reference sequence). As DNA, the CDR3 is TGTGCCAGCAGTTTAATCCGGGGCGGGAACATTCAGTACTTC. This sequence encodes CASSLIRGGNIQYF.

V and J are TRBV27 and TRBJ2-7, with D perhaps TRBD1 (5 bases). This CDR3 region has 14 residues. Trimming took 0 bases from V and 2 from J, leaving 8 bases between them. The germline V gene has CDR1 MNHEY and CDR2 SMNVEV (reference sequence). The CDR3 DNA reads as TGTGCCAGCAGTTTATCAGGACAAACCTACGAGCAGTACTTC. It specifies CASSLSGQTYEQYF.

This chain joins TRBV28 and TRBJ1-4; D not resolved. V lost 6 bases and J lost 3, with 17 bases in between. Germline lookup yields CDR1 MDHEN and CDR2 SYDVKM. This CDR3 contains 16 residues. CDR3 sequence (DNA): TGTGCCAGCAGCCGACGGGATTACCGAGCTAATGAAAAACTGTTTTTT. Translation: CASSRRDYRANEKLFF.

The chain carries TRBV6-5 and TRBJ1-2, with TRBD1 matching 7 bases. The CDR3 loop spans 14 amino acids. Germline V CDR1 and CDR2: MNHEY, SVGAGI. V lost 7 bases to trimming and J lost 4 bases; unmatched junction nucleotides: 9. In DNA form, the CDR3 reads TGTGCCAGCACGGCCGGGACAGCAACCTATGGCTACACCTTC. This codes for CASTAGTATYGYTF.

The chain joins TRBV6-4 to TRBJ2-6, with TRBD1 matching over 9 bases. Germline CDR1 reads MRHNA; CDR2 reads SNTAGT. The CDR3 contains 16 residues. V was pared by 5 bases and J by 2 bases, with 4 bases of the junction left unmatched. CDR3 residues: CASSLQGAAGANVLTF. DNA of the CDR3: TGTGCCAGCAGTTTACAGGGGGCCGCTGGGGCCAACGTCCTGACTTTC.

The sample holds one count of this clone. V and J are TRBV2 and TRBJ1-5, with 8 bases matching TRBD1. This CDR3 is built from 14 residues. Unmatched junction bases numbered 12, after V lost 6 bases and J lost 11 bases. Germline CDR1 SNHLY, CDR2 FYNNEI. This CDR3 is CASSSDRGGGTQHF. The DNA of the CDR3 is TGTGCCAGCAGCTCCGACAGGGGAGGCGGGACCCAGCATTTT.

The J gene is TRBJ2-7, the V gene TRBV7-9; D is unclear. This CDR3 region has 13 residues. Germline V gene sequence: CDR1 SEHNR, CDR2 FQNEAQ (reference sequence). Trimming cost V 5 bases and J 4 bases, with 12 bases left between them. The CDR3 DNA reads TGTGCCAGCAGCCCGGAAGGGCGGTACGAGCAGTACTTC. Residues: CASSPEGRYEQYF.

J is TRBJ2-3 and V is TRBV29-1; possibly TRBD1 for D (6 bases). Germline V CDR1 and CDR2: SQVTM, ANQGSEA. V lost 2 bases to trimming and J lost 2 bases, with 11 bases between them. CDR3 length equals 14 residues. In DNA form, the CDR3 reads TGCAGCGTTGAAACAGGGAGTACCACAGATACGCAGTATTTT. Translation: CSVETGSTTDTQYF.

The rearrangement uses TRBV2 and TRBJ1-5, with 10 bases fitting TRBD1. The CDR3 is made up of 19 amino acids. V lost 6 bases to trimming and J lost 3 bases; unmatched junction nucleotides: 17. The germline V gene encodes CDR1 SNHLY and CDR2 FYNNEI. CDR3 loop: CASSLNFEDRGSSNQPQHF. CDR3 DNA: TGTGCCAGCAGCCTTAACTTTGAGGACAGGGGGTCTTCCAATCAGCCCCAGCATTTT. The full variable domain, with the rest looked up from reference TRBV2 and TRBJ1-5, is EPEVTQTPSHQVTQMGQEVILRCVPISNHLYFYWYRQILGQKVEFLVSFYNNEISEKSEIFDDQFSVERPDGSNFTLKIRSTKLEDSAMYFCASSLNFEDRGSSNQPQHFGDGTRLSIL.

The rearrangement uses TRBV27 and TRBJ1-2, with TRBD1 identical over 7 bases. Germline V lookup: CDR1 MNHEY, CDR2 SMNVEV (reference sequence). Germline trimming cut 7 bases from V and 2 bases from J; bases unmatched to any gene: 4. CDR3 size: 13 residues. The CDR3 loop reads CASTQQGNYGYTF. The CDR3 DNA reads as TGTGCCAGCACCCAACAGGGGAACTATGGCTACACCTTC.

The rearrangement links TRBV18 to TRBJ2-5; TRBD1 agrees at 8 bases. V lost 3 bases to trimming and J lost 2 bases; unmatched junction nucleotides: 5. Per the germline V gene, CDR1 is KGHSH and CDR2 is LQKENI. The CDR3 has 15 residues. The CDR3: CASSPFQGAQETQYF. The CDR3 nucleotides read TGTGCCAGCTCACCTTTCCAGGGGGCACAAGAGACCCAGTACTTC.

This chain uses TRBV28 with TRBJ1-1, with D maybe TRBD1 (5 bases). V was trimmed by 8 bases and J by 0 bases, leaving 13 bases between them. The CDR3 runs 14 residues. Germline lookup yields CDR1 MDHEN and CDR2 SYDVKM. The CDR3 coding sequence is TGTGCCAGCCAAAGGGACCCCATGAACACTGAAGCTTTCTTT. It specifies CASQRDPMNTEAFF.

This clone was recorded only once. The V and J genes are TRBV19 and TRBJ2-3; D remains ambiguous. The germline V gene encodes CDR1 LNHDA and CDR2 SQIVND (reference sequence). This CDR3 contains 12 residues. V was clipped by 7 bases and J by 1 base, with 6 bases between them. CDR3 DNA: TGTGCCAGTAATGGGGGCACAGATACGCAGTATTTT. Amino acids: CASNGGTDTQYF.

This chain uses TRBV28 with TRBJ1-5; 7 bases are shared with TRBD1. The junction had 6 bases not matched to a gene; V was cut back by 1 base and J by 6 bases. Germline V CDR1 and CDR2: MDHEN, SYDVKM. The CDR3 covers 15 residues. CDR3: CASSLFRGQSQPQHF. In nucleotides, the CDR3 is TGTGCCAGCAGTTTATTTCGGGGACAGAGTCAGCCCCAGCATTTT.

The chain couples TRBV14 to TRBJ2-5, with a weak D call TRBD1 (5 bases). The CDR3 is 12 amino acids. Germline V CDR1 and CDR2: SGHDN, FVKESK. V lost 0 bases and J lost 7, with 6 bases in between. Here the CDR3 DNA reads TGTGCCAGCAGCCAAGATAGGGGGACCCAGTACTTC. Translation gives CASSQDRGTQYF.

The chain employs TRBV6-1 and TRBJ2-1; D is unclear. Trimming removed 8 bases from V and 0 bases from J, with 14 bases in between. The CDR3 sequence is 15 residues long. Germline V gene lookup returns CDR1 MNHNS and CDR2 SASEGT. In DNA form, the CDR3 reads TGTGCCAGCCTCTTTGGGCTGAGCTCCTACAATGAGCAGTTCTTC. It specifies CASLFGLSSYNEQFF.

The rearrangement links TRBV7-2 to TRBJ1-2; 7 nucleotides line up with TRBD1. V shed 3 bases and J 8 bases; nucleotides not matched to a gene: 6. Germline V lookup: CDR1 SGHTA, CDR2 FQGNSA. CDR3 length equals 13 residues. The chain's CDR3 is CASSLGQFGGYTF. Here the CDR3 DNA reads TGTGCCAGCAGCTTGGGACAGTTTGGGGGCTACACCTTC.

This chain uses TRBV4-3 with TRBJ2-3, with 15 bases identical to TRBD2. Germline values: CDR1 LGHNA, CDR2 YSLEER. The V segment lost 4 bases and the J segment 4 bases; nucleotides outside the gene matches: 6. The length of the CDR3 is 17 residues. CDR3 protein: CASSLGTSGRPPDTQYF. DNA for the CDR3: TGCGCCAGCAGCCTAGGGACTAGCGGGAGGCCCCCAGATACGCAGTATTTT.

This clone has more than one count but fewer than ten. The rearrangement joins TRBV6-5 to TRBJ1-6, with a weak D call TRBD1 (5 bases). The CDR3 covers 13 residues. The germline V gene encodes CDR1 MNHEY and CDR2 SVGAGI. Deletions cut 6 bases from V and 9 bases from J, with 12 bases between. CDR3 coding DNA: TGTGCCAGCAGCAGGGAGGCGAGTTCACCCCTCCACTTT. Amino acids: CASSREASSPLHF.

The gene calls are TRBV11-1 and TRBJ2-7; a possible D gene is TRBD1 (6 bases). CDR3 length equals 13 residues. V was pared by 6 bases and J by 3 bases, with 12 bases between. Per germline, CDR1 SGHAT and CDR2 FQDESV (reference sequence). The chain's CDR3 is CASSGGRNYEQYF. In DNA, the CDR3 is TGTGCCAGCAGTGGGGGCAGAAACTACGAGCAGTACTTC.

The CDR3 bases are TGCGCCAGCAGATCCGGGACAGGCAATTCACCCCTCCACTTT. Protein sequence: CASRSGTGNSPLHF. The J gene is TRBJ1-6, the V gene TRBV10-2; 8 bases line up with TRBD1. This CDR3 spans 14 amino acids. V was clipped by 6 bases and J by 7 bases; unmatched bases: 5. CDR1 WSHSY and CDR2 SAAADI come from the germline V gene.

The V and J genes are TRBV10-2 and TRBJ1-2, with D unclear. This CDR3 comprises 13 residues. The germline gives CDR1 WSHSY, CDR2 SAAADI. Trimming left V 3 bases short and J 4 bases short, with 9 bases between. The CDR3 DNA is TGCGCCAGCAGTGATCTACCGGCCTATGGCTACACCTTC. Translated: CASSDLPAYGYTF.

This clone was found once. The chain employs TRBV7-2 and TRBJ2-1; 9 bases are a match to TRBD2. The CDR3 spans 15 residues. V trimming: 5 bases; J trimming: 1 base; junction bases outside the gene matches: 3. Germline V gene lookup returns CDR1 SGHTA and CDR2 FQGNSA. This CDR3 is CASSPSGRSYNEQFF. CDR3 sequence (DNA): TGTGCCAGCAGCCCCAGCGGGAGGTCCTACAATGAGCAGTTCTTC.

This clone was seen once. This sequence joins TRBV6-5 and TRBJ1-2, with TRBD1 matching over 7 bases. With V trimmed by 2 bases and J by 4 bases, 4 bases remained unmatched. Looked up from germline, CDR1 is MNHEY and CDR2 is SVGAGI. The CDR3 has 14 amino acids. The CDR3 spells CASSYPGQSYGYTF. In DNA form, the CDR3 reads TGTGCCAGCAGTTACCCGGGACAGAGCTATGGCTACACCTTC.

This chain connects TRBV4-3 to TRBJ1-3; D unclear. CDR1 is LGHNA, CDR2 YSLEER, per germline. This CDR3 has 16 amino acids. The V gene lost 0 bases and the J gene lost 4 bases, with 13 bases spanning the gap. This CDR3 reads CASSQDHGEEGNTIYF. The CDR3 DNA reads TGCGCCAGCAGCCAAGATCACGGGGAGGAAGGAAACACCATATATTTT.

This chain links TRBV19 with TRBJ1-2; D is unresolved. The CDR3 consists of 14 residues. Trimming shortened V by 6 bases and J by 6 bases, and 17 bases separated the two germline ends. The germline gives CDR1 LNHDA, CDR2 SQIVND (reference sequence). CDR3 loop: CASRKAREADGYTF. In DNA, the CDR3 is TGTGCCAGTAGGAAAGCCCGGGAGGCCGATGGCTACACCTTC.

CDR3 DNA sequence: TGTGCCAGTAAGGGGTGGTCGGGACCCCAGGCCACCTACGAGCAGTACTTC. Its protein product is CASKGWSGPQATYEQYF. This chain joins TRBV19 and TRBJ2-7; D possibly uses TRBD1 or TRBD2 (5 bases each). Between the trimmed V and J ends, which lost 7 bases and 2 bases, there was a span of 24 bases. The CDR3 loop spans 17 amino acids. CDR1 and CDR2 (germline): LNHDA, SQIVND (reference sequence).

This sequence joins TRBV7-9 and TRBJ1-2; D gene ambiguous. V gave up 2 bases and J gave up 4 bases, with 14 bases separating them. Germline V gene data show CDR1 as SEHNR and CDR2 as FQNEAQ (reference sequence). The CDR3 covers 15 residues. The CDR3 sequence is CASSLIFRRGYGYTF. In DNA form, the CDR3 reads TGTGCCAGCAGCTTAATCTTCAGACGGGGCTATGGCTACACCTTC.